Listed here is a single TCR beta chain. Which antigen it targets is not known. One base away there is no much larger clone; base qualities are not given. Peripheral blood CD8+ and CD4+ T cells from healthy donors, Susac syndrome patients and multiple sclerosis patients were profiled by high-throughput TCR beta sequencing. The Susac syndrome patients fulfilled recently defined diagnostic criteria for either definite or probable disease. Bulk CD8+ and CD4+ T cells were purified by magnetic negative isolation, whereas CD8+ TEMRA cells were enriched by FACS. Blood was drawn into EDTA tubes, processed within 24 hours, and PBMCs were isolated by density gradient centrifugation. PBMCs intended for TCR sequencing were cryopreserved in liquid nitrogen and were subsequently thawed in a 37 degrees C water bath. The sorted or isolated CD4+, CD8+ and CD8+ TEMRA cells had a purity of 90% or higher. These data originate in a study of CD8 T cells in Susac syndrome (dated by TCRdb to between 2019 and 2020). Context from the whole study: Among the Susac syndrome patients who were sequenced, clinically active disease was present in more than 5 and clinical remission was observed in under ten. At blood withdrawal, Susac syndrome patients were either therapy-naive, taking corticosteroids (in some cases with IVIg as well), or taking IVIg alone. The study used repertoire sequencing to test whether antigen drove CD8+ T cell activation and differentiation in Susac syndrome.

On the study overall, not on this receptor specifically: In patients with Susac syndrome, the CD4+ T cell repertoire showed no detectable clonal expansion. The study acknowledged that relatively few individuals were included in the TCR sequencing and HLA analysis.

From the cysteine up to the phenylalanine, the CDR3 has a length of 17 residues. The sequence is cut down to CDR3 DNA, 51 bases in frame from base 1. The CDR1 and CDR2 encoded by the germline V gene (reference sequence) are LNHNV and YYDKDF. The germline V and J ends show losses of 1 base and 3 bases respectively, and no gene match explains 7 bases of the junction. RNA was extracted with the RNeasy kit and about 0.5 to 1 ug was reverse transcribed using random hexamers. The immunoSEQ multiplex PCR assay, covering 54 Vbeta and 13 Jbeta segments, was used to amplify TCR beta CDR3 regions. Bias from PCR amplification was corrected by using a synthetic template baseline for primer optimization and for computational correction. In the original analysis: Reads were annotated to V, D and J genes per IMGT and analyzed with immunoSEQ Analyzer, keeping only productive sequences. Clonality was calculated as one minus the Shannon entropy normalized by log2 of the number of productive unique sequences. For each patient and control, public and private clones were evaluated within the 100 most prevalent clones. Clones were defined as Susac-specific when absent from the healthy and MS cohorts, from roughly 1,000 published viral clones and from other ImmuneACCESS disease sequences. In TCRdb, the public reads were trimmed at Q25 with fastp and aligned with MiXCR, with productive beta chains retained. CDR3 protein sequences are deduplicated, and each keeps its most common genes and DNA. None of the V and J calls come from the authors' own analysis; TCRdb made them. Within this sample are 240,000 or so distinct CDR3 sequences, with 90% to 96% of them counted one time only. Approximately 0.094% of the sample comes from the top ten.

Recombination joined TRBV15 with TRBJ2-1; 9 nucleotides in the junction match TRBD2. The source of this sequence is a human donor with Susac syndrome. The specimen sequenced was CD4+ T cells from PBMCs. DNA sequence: TGTGCCACCAGCAGAGCCCCGGGACTAGCAGACTACAATGAGCAGTTCTTC. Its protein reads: CATSRAPGLADYNEQFF. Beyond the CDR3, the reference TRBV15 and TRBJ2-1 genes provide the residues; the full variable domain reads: DAMVIQNPRYQVTQFGKPVTLSCSQTLNHNVMYWYQQKSSQAPKLLFHYYDKDFNNEADTPDNFQSRRPNTSFCFLDIRSPGLGDTAMYLCATSRAPGLADYNEQFFGPGTRLTVL.